This T cell receptor beta chain was identified during a study of shared clonotypes between healthy human individuals. The wider study: Per donor, three plates held CD4 naive cells, three held CD4 memory, two held CD8 naive and one held CD8 memory. Notes on the study in general: An anticipated effect of sequencing depth on clonotype sharing among donors was recognized.

Notes on this clone: Its antigen is not known. Distinct nucleotide sequences in the sample also encode this CDR3.

Naive CD4+ cells were CD45RA-selected; the remaining cells were memory. TCRdb's copy holds only in-frame clones and misses some; the assay was immunoSEQ multiplex PCR. The sample holds roughly 2.4 million clones, around 95% seen once. Germline V gives CDR1 SGHTA, CDR2 FQGNSA. This CDR3 has 15 amino acids. J gave up 3 bases and V 3 bases, and 4 bases lay outside the gene matches. Input material: naive CD4+ T cells sorted from blood. Subset indicated: CD45RA+ positively selected. The chain uses TRBV7-2 and TRBJ2-7; 11 bases are shared with TRBD2. The source is a man aged 18 to 30 in good health. The CDR3 spells CASSFRLAGYYEQYF. The CDR3 DNA follows: TGTGCCAGCAGCTTTCGACTAGCGGGATACTACGAGCAGTACTTC.